This T cell receptor beta chain was sequenced for a study of cytomegalovirus exposure and HLA in healthy donors. Study-wide background: T cells numbering around 180 million yielded 90 million to 140 million unique TCR beta sequences in an earlier analysis.

Researchers ran the PCR with 60 Vbeta and 13 Jbeta primers. Using immunoSEQ multiplex PCR, the repertoire was profiled, and TCRdb retains in-frame clones only, with some absent. The sample lists 110,000 to 150,000 clones, 82% occurring once. For this clone: The antigen remains undetermined.

Study-level results: According to the study, around 160 TCR beta chains were cytomegalovirus-associated. Confirmation was obtained in vitro that a few CMV-associated chains are specific for CMV antigens.

The sequenced sample was PBMCs. This clonotype was sampled from a woman in her thirties or forties in good health and CMV-seronegative.

The CDR3 DNA reads as TGTGCCAGCAGTTACGGGCCGCTTCACCCTGAAGCTTTCTTT. Translating it yields CASSYGPLHPEAFF. This chain joins TRBV6-6 and TRBJ1-1; D unresolved. The CDR3 totals 14 residues. The germline V gene encodes CDR1 MNHNY and CDR2 SVGAGI (reference sequence). Trimming stripped 2 bases from V and 6 bases from J, with 13 bases between.